Each of the 8 T cell receptor beta chains below was sequenced from the same sample in a study of T cells in Graves' hyperthyroidism and ophthalmopathy. From RNA transcripts, TCR beta CDR3 regions were amplified. A first-round RT-PCR of the TCR CDR3 used the HTBI primer set. TCRdb used MiXCR to reprocess the multiplex PCR reads, holding one entry per CDR3 protein. This table has about 640,000 distinct CDR3 sequences, over 40% appearing once. The specimen was peripheral blood or thyroid tissue (not recorded which). The receptors come from an adult man with Graves' disease, either hyperthyroidism or ophthalmopathy (not recorded which).

The chain is built from TRBV7-2 and TRBJ2-7; 10 bases align to TRBD2. Unmatched junction bases numbered 12, after V lost 5 bases and J lost 5 bases. The CDR3 spans 16 residues. Germline V gene sequence: CDR1 SGHTA, CDR2 FQGNSA. The CDR3 coding sequence is TGTGCCAGCAGCCAAGAGCCGGGACTAGCGTCTCACGAGCAGTACTTC. Translated, it gives CASSQEPGLASHEQYF.

J is TRBJ1-5 and V is TRBV11-2; D perhaps matches TRBD1 (6 bases). Trimming took 8 bases from V and 2 from J, leaving 19 bases between them. The CDR3 is 16 residues long. Germline CDR1 is SGHAT and CDR2 is FQNNGV. The DNA of the CDR3 is TGTGCCAGCTCACCCTTTCGACAGGTAGGCAATCAGCCCCAGCATTTT. Protein: CASSPFRQVGNQPQHF.

This clonotype was counted many times. This chain links TRBV10-3 with TRBJ2-5, with D possibly matching TRBD2 (5 bases). V was pared by 10 bases and J by 3 bases, with 15 bases between. The CDR3 has 13 residues. The germline CDR1 and CDR2 sequences are ENHRY and SYGVKD. CDR3 coding DNA: TGTGCCACCCGCGAAGGGCGGGAAGAGACCCAGTACTTC. This sequence encodes CATREGREETQYF.

Notes on this clonotype: One end of the junction varies from germline; a read error may be responsible. The chain couples TRBV6-5 to TRBJ2-7; 12 bases align to TRBD2. CDR1 and CDR2 from the germline V gene are MNHEY and SVGAGI. CDR3 length equals 15 residues. The CDR3 spells CAISYWLAGGYEQYF. The CDR3 DNA is TGTGCCATCAGTTACTGGCTAGCGGGAGGGTACGAGCAGTACTTC.

The gene calls are TRBV7-3 and TRBJ2-7, with TRBD1 identical over 11 bases. The V and J ends lost 6 bases and 7 bases, in that order; junction bases with no gene match: 8. The germline CDR1 and CDR2 sequences are SGHTA and FQGTGA. This CDR3 has 14 residues. CDR3 residues: CASSFLGQGVEQYF. CDR3 bases: TGTGCCAGCAGTTTCTTGGGACAGGGGGTTGAGCAGTACTTC.

Many counts were recorded for this clonotype. V and J are TRBV15 and TRBJ1-3; 8 bases agree with TRBD1. CDR1 and CDR2 from the germline V gene are LNHNV and YYDKDF (reference sequence). The trim removed 5 bases at V and 2 bases at J, leaving 8 bases unmatched. The CDR3 sequence is 16 residues long. The CDR3 loop reads CATSARATGAGNTIYF. The CDR3 DNA is TGTGCCACCAGCGCCCGTGCGACAGGGGCTGGAAACACCATATATTTT.

This clonotype has only a few counts. The chain carries TRBV7-9 and TRBJ1-1, with D perhaps TRBD1 (5 bases). The germline gives CDR1 SEHNR, CDR2 FQNEAQ (reference sequence). The CDR3 sequence is 14 residues long. V gave up 1 base and J gave up 2 bases, with 8 bases separating them. CDR3 in amino acids: CASSLDRTNTEAFF. The DNA of the CDR3 is TGTGCCAGCAGCTTAGACAGGACAAACACTGAAGCTTTCTTT.

This clonotype was seen ten or more times. V usage is TRBV2 and J usage is TRBJ2-6; unclear D gene. Germline assignment: CDR1 SNHLY and CDR2 FYNNEI. The V gene lost 1 base and the J gene lost 1 base, with 5 bases spanning the gap. The CDR3 consists of 15 residues. The CDR3 DNA reads as TGTGCCAGCAGTGAAGTACGGTCTGGGGCCAACGTCCTGACTTTC. Its translation is CASSEVRSGANVLTF.